What follows is one TCR beta chain and its context. Its antigen is unidentified. This CDR3 is built from 15 residues. Trimming pared 2 bases from V and 4 bases from J, leaving 12 bases between. Germline CDR1 is KGHSH and CDR2 is LQKENI. The data were obtained in a study of shared clonotypes between healthy human individuals. Whole-study context: CD4 naive and CD4 memory each took three plates per donor, while CD8 naive took two and CD8 memory one. Study outcomes and limitations: Sampling included only blood; tissue repertoires likely differ. Naive subsets generally had larger estimated richness than memory subsets.

The assay was carried out at the deep level. Assay used: immunoSEQ multiplex PCR; TCRdb lists only in-frame clones, some missing. Of around 980,000 clones listed, more than 75% are singletons. This TCR was recovered from a man aged 18 to 29 in good health. Some clones in this sample may be carry-over from other donors' samples. Sequenced: memory CD4+ T cells from PBMCs. The subset was: CD45RA-negative fraction. The chain couples TRBV18 to TRBJ2-1; D perhaps matches TRBD1 (5 bases). The CDR3 DNA reads as TGTGCCAGCTCACCAGACAGTTTAGGGTACAATGAGCAGTTCTTC. Translating it yields CASSPDSLGYNEQFF.